The source of this T cell receptor beta chain is a study of blood T cells in healthy people across ages. Whole-study results and caveats: TCR beta diversity, measured per million T cells, fell in a roughly linear way with age. Naive and antigen-experienced cells could not be conclusively compared, given unsorted PBMCs.

V was pared by 5 bases and J by 6 bases, with 16 bases of the junction left unmatched. CDR1 and CDR2 from the germline V gene are SGHDT and YYEEEE. The CDR3 extends over 17 amino acids. This clonotype was observed a handful of times. Its antigen is still unknown. Combining a sample-barcoded 5' primer with a J-beta primer mix, a second PCR ran for about 7 to 11 cycles. TCRdb passed the 5' RACE reads through MiXCR, listing each CDR3 protein once. The sample lists 1.5 million to 2 million distinct CDR3 sequences; around 35% were seen once. The chain is built from TRBV5-6 and TRBJ2-3, with 9 bases aligning to TRBD1. Sequencing was done on a sample of blood. The clonotype originates from a woman aged 25-40 years in good health. The CDR3 reads CASRKRSDRGAYDTQYF. The CDR3 DNA is TGTGCCAGCAGAAAACGGTCGGACAGGGGCGCATATGATACGCAGTATTTT.